This entry is about one TCR beta chain. What it recognizes is unknown. CDR1 is MNHEY, CDR2 SMNVEV, per germline (reference sequence). The ends lost 0 bases at V and 2 bases at J; junction bases unmatched: 8. This CDR3 has 19 amino acids. These data originate in a study of cytomegalovirus exposure and HLA in healthy donors. The PCR used 60 Vbeta and 13 Jbeta primers. Here immunoSEQ multiplex PCR was the method, and the copy in TCRdb shows in-frame clones only, minus some. This table holds 55,000 to 75,000 clones, 60% to 80% found once. General observations from the study: Earlier analysis yielded a pattern in which most TCR beta V segments were productive about 90% or about 30% of the time. A missense variant in DCLRE1C was later tied to TCR beta V- and J-gene trimming. As was reported, the HLA-A and HLA-B alleles of most subjects were accurately predicted from TCR beta sequences.

The sample taken for sequencing was PBMCs. This sequence was found in a man aged 35-49 years in good health and CMV-seropositive. V is TRBV27 and J is TRBJ2-1; 12 nucleotides agree with TRBD1. CDR3 protein: CASSLSGLGQGAPYNEQFF. The CDR3 DNA follows: TGTGCCAGCAGTTTATCGGGTTTGGGACAGGGGGCCCCCTACAATGAGCAGTTCTTC.